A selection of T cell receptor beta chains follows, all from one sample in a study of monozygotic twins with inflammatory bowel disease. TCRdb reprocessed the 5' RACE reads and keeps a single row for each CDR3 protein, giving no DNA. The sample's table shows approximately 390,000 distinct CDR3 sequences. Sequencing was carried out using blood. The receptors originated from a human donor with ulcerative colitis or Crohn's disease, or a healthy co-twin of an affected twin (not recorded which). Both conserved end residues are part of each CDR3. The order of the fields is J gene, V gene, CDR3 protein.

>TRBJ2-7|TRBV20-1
CSAREDRARGEQYF
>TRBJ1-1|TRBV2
CASTGTALNTEAFF
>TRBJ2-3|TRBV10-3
CAAKAGGDTDTQYF
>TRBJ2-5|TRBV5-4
CASSLAYDETQYF
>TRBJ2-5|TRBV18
CASSPGLAAQETQYF
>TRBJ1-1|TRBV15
CATSREMAPNTEAFF
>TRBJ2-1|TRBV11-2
CASSTAAIAGGPGEQFF
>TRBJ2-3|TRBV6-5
CASSSSADPTDTQYF
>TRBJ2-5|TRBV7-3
CASSFTERETQYF
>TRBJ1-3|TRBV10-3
CAMGGAGFSSGNTIYF
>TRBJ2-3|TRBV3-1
CASSRTGGGTDTQYF
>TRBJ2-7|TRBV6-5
CASQRQGVYEQYF
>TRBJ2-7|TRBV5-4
CASSLGDRLSYEQYF
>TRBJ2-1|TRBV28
CASSGGGRDYNEQFF
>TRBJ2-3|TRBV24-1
CATSDPDPRGTDTQYF
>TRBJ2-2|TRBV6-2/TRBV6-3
CASSSYRSFTGELFF
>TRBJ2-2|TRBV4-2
CASHYGGTNTGELFF
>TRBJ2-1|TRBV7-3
CASSSPGLGKGYNEQFF
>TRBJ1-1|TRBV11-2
CASSPRGRAGTEAFF
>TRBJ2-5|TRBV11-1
CASSSPEPQGEGLQETQYF
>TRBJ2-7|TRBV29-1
CSVEWGQGPYEQYF
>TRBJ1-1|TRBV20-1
CSGRDRGDTEAFF
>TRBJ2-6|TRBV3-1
CASSRIKSGANVLTF
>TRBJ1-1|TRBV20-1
CSARRGSGADTEAFF
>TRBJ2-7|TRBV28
CASSLIQGNGAYEQYF
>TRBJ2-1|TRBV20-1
CSASTTGGEQFF
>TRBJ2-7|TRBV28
CASSLFLAGRDEQYF
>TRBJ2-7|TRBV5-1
CASSLSYSEEQYF
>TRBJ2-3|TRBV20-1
CSAIRLAGAIDTQYF
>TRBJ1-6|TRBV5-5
CASSLAGELASLHF
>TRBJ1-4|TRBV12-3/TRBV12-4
CASSLGISEKLFF
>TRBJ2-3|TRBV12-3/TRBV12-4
CASSPGLAGRERDTQYF
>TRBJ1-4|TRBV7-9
CASSLRTGVEKLFF
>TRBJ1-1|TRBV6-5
CASSYAGSETEAFF
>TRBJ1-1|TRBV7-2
CASGKQGNTEAFF
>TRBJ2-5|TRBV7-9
CASSKIGVDETQYF
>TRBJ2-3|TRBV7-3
CASGSRDRDTQYF
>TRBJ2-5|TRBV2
CANHPSSGEETQYF
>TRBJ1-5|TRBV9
CASSLGPYQPQHF
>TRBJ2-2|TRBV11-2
CASSLAGTNTGELFF
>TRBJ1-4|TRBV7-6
CASSSSPSGPGTGSEKLFF
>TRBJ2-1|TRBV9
CASSATGGYVANEQFF
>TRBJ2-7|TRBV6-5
CASSYSPRGIYEQYF
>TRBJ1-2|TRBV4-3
CASSQDSGTGYGYTF
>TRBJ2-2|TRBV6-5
CASSYWGDRATGELFF
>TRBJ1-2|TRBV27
CASSKKTGADGYTF
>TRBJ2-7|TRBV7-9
CACSLGVYEQYF
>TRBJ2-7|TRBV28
CASRNDGQARGYF